This is a list of T cell receptor beta chains from one sample in a study of glioma-infiltrating T cells after dendritic cell vaccination. The table came from immunoSEQ multiplex PCR; TCRdb's copy has only in-frame clones and leaves some out. Here the sample spans some 60,000 clones, around 83% being singletons. The sample was blood, taken after dendritic cell vaccination. The receptors were sampled from a human donor with glioblastoma. Each CDR3 is given with its conserved first and last residue. The D gene is left open where the match is weak. Only some rows state a clone size, as once, few, many or a class for expanded clones.

j_call clone_size v_call cdr3_length d_call cdr3_nt cdr3_aa
TRBJ2-3 once TRBV29-1 21 - TGCAGCGTTGAAGGGGGGGAACGGGACCTAGTTGGGTGGTACGGCACAGATACGCAGTATTTT CSVEGGERDLVGWYGTDTQYF
TRBJ1-6 - TRBV19 14 TRBD1 TGTGCCAGTAGTATAGGGCAGGGGGCTTCACCCCTCCACTTT CASSIGQGASPLHF
TRBJ1-1 - TRBV15 14 - TGTGCCACCAGCAGAGTAACAGGGCACACTGAAGCTTTCTTT CATSRVTGHTEAFF
TRBJ1-1 once TRBV5-1 15 TRBD1 TGCGCCAGCAGCCCCGAGGGCAGGGGGCCCACTGAAGCTTTCTTT CASSPEGRGPTEAFF
TRBJ1-1 - TRBV5-1 15 - TGCGCCAGCTCGTCGCACGGGGGGATGAACACTGAAGCTTTCTTT CASSSHGGMNTEAFF
TRBJ2-7 - TRBV25-1 15 - TGTGCCAGCAGTCGGACCCCCGGGAGCTCCTACGAGCAGTACTTC CASSRTPGSSYEQYF
TRBJ1-1 - TRBV6-1 13 - TGTGCCAGCAGTCAACAGGGTGGCACTGAAGCTTTCTTT CASSQQGGTEAFF
TRBJ1-1 - TRBV4-1 18 TRBD1 TGCGCCAGCAGCCGGGATGGGGGGACAGGGGACTCGAACACTGAAGCTTTCTTT CASSRDGGTGDSNTEAFF
TRBJ1-2 - TRBV7-9 15 - TGTGCCAGCAGCTTAGGGCACAGGGTTTCTAATGGCTACACCTTC CASSLGHRVSNGYTF
TRBJ1-3 - TRBV5-4 15 TRBD1 TGTGCCAGCAGCCCCGGGACAGACGTCGGAAACACCATATATTTT CASSPGTDVGNTIYF
TRBJ2-3 - TRBV4-3 16 - TGCGCCAGCAGCCTCTCAGGGGCAAGGGGTACAGATACGCAGTATTTT CASSLSGARGTDTQYF
TRBJ2-3 - TRBV2 16 TRBD2 TGTGCCAGCAGTGGGACTAGCGGGGTGCGCACAGATACGCAGTATTTT CASSGTSGVRTDTQYF
TRBJ2-3 - TRBV19 14 - TGTGCCAGTAGTACCTGGGACTTCACAGATACGCAGTATTTT CASSTWDFTDTQYF
TRBJ1-6 - TRBV5-3 14 - TGTGCCAGAAGCTGCTGGGACTCGGGTTCACCCCTCCACTTT CARSCWDSGSPLHF
TRBJ2-7 once TRBV19 15 - TGTGCCAGTAGTATGGGGTACAGCGGATCCTACGAGCAGTACTTC CASSMGYSGSYEQYF
TRBJ2-7 medium-sized TRBV5-6 16 - TGTGCCAGCAGCTTGGCTCGGCAGGGTGCCGGCTACGAGCAGTACTTC CASSLARQGAGYEQYF
TRBJ1-5 - TRBV6-5 14 - TGTGCCAGCAGCCGGGAGGGGTCACGTCAGCCCCAGCATTTT CASSREGSRQPQHF